This T cell receptor beta chain was found in a study of blood T cell repertoires in COVID-19. On the study more broadly: Nucleic acid was either cDNA or gDNA, and it came from T cells, B-cell-depleted T cells, or PBMCs.

Participants' own reports of clinical history determined their cohort assignment. Sequencing was performed with immunoSEQ multiplex PCR; in TCRdb, only in-frame clones are kept and a portion is missing. Of fewer than 350,000 clones detected, about 89% appear once; the ten largest clones hold 5% to 5.5%. The V segment lost 3 bases and the J segment 3 bases; nucleotides outside the gene matches: 3. The CDR3 runs to 14 residues. Germline V gene data show CDR1 as DFQATT and CDR2 as SNEGSKA (reference sequence). The origin of this receptor is a man between 60 and 75 years old who had recovered from COVID-19. The sequenced sample was PBMCs or T cells enriched from blood (not recorded which). The chain employs TRBV20-1 and TRBJ2-7; TRBD1 matches at 12 bases. CDR3 nucleotides: TGCAGTGCTAGTGGGGACAGGGGGCTCTACGAGCAGTACTTC. As protein: CSASGDRGLYEQYF.